Sequencing of this T cell receptor (beta chain) was carried out in a study of long-term antiretroviral therapy in people with HIV. Across the whole study: First collections came about a decade before the 2015 immediate-ART recommendation.

This was the immunoSEQ v3.0 assay at survey level. The protocol was immunoSEQ multiplex PCR, while the TCRdb copy is restricted to in-frame clones and leaves out a portion. The data contain approximately 30,000 clones, 79% of them seen just once; the ten biggest clones take up roughly 3.1%. Sequenced here: unsorted PBMCs, sampled 1.9 years after starting antiretroviral therapy. The receptor was isolated from a man younger than 30 with HIV.

The DNA of the CDR3 is TGTGCCATCAGTGCGGTGAACACCGGGGAGCTGTTTTTT. Its protein product is CAISAVNTGELFF. This sequence joins TRBV10-3 and TRBJ2-2; no definite D call. The CDR3 contains 13 residues. Trimming shortened V by 4 bases and J by 1 base, and 4 bases separated the two germline ends. The germline V gene has CDR1 ENHRY and CDR2 SYGVKD.